The subject of this entry is one T cell receptor beta chain. This specimen comes from a study of human T cells and chemical hapten exposure. Time point given: pre-sensitization, week 0. The treatment: therapeutic diphenylcyclopropenone sensitization with weekly scalp DPC. How the authors handled the data: Per-sample TCR counts ranged from 23,224 to 690,600, median 95,638. TCRdb re-called the RACE reads through MiXCR, storing one row per CDR3 protein. The V and J calls were not made by the authors but by TCRdb's processing. This table holds approximately 400,000 distinct CDR3 sequences, around 5.5% found once. The CDR3 is 13 amino acids. V was clipped by 8 bases and J by 7 bases, with 14 bases between them. Germline lookup yields CDR1 MDHEN and CDR2 SYDVKM.

The source is a woman aged 45-59 years with alopecia areata. Some clones in this sample may be carry-over from other donors' samples. The V and J genes are TRBV28 and TRBJ1-4; D call uncertain. The input for sequencing was whole blood, taken in connection with sensitization to the hapten diphenylcyclopropenone (DPC). The CDR3 sequence: CASLEGGREKLFF. In DNA form, the CDR3 reads TGTGCCAGCCTGGAAGGTGGCCGTGAAAAACTGTTTTTT.